The clone carrying this TCR beta chain was counted once. This sample is part of a study of blood T cell repertoires in COVID-19. In the authors' workflow: Reference gene primer amplification yielded estimated nucleated cell counts. The repertoire was sequenced with immunoSEQ multiplex PCR; TCRdb's copy has only in-frame clones and lacks some. The V and J calls and the clone size are those of that table, but D and trimming were determined from the DNA. The data hold roughly 90,000 clones, with roughly nine tenths observed a single time. V lost 7 bases and J 3 bases, leaving 8 bases between the germline ends. In germline, CDR1 is SGHNT, CDR2 YYREEE (reference sequence). This CDR3 is 12 amino acids long.

The sample taken for sequencing was peripheral blood. The source of this sequence is a man aged 45-60 years with COVID-19, enrolled during active disease. The V and J genes are TRBV5-4 and TRBJ1-5; a weak D match, TRBD1 (6 bases). The CDR3 is CASGQLNQPQHF. The CDR3 DNA reads TGTGCCAGCGGACAGCTCAATCAGCCCCAGCATTTT.